Listed below are T cell receptor beta chains from one sample, sequenced in a study of post-analysis software for immune sequencing data. TCRdb processed the PCR reads anew with MiXCR; each CDR3 protein has one entry. The repertoire has about 770,000 distinct CDR3 sequences, about 43% of them found once; the top ten carry roughly 4.5%. Sample: blood. These receptors all come from a girl aged 10 to 17 with multiple sclerosis. Each CDR3 is given with its conserved first and last residue. A D gene is named only where the DNA matches it firmly. Where a row states a size, it is once, few, many or the class of an expanded clone; other rows omit it.

j_call	clone_size	d_call	cdr3_length	v_call	cdr3_aa	cdr3_nt
TRBJ1-1	.	TRBD1	15	TRBV25-1	CASSPMTGGAGEAFF	TGTGCCAGCAGTCCGATGACAGGGGGCGCGGGGGAAGCTTTCTTT
TRBJ2-7	.	.	15	TRBV27	CASSLRGVSSYEQYF	TGTGCCAGCAGTCTACGCGGAGTTAGCTCCTACGAGCAGTACTTC
TRBJ1-2	few	TRBD1	17	TRBV27	CASSPTGGEFGNYGYTF	TGTGCCAGCAGCCCGACAGGGGGCGAGTTTGGTAACTATGGCTACACCTTC
TRBJ2-5	.	TRBD2	15	TRBV9	CASSPNPSGSQEQYF	TGTGCCAGCAGCCCTAACCCTAGCGGGAGCCAGGAGCAGTACTTC
TRBJ2-3	.	.	14	TRBV27	CASSLQMSADTQYF	TGTGCCAGCAGTTTACAAATGAGCGCAGATACGCAGTATTTT
TRBJ1-2	few	.	16	TRBV7-2	CASSLPGSPGTRGYTF	TGTGCCAGCAGCCTACCCGGGAGCCCTGGAACTCGGGGCTACACCTTC
TRBJ2-4	once	.	15	TRBV5-5	CASSQTDTAKNIQYF	TGTGCCAGCAGCCAAACGGACACAGCCAAAAACATTCAGTACTTC
TRBJ2-1	.	.	11	TRBV6-1	CASEGHNEQFF	TGTGCCAGCGAAGGGCACAATGAGCAGTTCTTC
TRBJ2-3	few	.	15	TRBV29-1	CSVGGAERGGDTQYF	TGCAGCGTTGGAGGTGCGGAGAGGGGAGGAGATACGCAGTATTTT
TRBJ2-3	.	.	11	TRBV25-1	CASRALDTQYF	TGTGCCAGCAGGGCCCTCGATACGCAGTATTTT
TRBJ2-1	few	.	11	TRBV7-9	CASSLAPIWFF	TGTGCCAGCAGCCTAGCCCCAATCTGGTTCTTC